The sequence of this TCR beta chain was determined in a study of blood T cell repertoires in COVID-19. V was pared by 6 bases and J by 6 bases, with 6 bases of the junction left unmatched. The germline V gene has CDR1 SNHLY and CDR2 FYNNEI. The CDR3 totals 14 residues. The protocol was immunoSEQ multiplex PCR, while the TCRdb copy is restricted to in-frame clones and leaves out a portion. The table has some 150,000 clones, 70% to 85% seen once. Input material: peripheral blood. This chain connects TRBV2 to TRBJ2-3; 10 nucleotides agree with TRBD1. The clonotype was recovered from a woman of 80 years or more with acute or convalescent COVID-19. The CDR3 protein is CASRTTGGEDTQYF. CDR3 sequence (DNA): TGTGCCAGCAGGACGACAGGGGGCGAGGATACGCAGTATTTT.